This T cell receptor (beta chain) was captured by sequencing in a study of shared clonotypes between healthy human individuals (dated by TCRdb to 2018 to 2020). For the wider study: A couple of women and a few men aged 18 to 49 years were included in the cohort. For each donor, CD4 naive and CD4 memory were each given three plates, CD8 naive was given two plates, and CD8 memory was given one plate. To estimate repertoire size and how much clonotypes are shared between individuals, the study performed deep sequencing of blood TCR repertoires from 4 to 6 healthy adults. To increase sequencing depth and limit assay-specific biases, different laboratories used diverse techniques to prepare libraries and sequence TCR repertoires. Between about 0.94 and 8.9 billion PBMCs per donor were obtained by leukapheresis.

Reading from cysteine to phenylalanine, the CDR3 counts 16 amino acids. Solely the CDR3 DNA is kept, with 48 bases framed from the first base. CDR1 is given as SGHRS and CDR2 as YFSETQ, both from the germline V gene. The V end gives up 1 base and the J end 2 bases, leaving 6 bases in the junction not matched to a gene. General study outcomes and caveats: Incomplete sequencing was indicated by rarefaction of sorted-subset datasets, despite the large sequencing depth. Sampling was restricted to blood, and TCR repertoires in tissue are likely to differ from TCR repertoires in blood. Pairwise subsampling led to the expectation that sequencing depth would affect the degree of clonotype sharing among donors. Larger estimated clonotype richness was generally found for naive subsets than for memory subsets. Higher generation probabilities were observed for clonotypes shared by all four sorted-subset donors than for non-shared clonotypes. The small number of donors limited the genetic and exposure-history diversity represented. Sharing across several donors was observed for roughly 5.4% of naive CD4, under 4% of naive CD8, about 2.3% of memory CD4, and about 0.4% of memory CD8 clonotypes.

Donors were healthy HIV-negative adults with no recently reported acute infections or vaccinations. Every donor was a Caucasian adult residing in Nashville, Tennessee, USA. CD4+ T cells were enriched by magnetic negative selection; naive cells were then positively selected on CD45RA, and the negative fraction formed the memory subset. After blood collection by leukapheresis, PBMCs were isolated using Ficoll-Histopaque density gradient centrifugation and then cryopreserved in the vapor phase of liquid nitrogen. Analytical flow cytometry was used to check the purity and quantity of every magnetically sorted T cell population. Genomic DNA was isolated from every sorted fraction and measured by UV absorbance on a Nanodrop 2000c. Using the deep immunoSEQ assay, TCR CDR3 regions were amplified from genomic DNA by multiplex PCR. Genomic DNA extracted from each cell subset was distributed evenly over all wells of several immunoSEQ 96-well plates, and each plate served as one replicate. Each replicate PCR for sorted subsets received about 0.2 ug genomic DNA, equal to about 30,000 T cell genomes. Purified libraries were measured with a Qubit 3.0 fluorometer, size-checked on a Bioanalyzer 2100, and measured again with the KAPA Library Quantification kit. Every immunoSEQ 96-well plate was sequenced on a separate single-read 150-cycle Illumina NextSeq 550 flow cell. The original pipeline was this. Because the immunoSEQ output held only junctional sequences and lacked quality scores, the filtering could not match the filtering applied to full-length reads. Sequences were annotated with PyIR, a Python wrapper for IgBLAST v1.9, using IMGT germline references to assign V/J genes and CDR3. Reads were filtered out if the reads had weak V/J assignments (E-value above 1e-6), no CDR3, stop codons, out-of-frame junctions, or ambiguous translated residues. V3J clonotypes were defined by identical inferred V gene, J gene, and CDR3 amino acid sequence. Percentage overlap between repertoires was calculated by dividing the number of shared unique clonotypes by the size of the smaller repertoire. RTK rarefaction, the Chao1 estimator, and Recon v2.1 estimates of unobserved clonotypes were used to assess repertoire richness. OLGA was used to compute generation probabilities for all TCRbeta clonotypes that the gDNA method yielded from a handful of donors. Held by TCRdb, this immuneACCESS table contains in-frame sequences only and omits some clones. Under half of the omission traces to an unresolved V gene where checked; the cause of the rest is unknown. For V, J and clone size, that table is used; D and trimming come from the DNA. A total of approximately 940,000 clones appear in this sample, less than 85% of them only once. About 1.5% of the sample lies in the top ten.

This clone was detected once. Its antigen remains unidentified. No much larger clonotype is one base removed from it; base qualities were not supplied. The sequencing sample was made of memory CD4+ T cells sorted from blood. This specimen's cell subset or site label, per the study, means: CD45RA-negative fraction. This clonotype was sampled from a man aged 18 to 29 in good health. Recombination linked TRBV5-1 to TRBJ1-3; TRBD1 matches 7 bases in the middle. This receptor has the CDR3 CASSLTAGGAGNTIYF. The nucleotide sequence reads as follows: TGCGCCAGCAGCTTGACCGCAGGGGGAGCTGGAAACACCATATATTTT.